The 28 T cell receptor beta chains in this list originate from one sample, sequenced in a study of early T cells in non-severe SARS-CoV-2 infection. TCRdb independently ran MiXCR on the 5' RACE reads; one entry per CDR3 protein. The top ten clones hold about 5.6% of a sample with about 69,000 distinct CDR3 sequences, 9.5% of them seen once. Sequencing input: whole blood. The receptors were gathered from an adult who was a healthcare worker with PCR-confirmed SARS-CoV-2 infection or an uninfected control (not recorded which).

This clonotype showed up many times. The rearrangement uses TRBV2 and TRBJ1-2; D is ambiguous. The germline V gene has CDR1 SNHLY and CDR2 FYNNEI. V was cut by 3 bases and J by 7 bases, with 6 bases left in between. The CDR3 is 11 amino acids. The CDR3 DNA reads as TGTGCCAGCAGTGACGACGGTGGCTACACCTTC. Translation: CASSDDGGYTF.

Many counts were recorded for this clonotype. The CDR3 DNA follows: TGTGCCAGCAGCTCCCAAGGGGACGGTGAGCAGTTCTTC. It is translated as CASSSQGDGEQFF. The chain recombines TRBV7-8 with TRBJ2-1; perhaps D is TRBD1 or TRBD2 (5 bases each). The germline V gene encodes CDR1 SGHVS and CDR2 FQNEAQ. The CDR3 has 13 residues. Trimming left V 4 bases short and J 9 bases short, with 13 bases between. The whole variable domain, filled in from reference TRBV7-8 and TRBJ2-1, reads GAGVSQSPRYKVAKRGQDVALRCDPISGHVSLFWYQQALGQGPEFLTYFQNEAQLDKSGLPSDRFFAERPEGSVSTLKIQRTQQEDSAVYLCASSSQGDGEQFFGPGTRLTVL.

This clonotype has only a few counts. The V gene is TRBV28, the J gene TRBJ2-4, with D possibly called TRBD1 or TRBD2 (6 bases each). Germline V gene sequence: CDR1 MDHEN, CDR2 SYDVKM. CDR3 length equals 16 residues. The V end lost 5 bases, the J end lost 0 bases, and 14 bases lay between the germline ends. CDR3 sequence reads: CASSRGASRAKNIQYF. The CDR3 DNA sequence: TGTGCCAGCAGTAGGGGGGCTTCGCGAGCCAAAAACATTCAGTACTTC.

This sequence joins TRBV6-1 and TRBJ2-1; D remains ambiguous. Germline V gene sequence: CDR1 MNHNS, CDR2 SASEGT. V dropped 2 bases and J dropped 0 bases, with 5 bases sitting between them. The CDR3 runs 14 residues. CDR3 residues: CASSELSSYNEQFF. The CDR3 nucleotides are TGTGCCAGCAGTGAACTCAGCTCCTACAATGAGCAGTTCTTC.

The V and J genes are TRBV6-5 and TRBJ2-1, with 11 bases that match TRBD2. V was pared by 6 bases and J by 10 bases, with 8 bases of the junction left unmatched. The CDR3 covers 14 residues. From germline, CDR1 is MNHEY and CDR2 SVGAGI. CDR3 bases: TGTGCCAGCAGCTCGACTAGCGGGGTAGACGAGCAGTTCTTC. Residues: CASSSTSGVDEQFF.

This clonotype turned up a few times. The V and J genes are TRBV18 and TRBJ1-5; 9 nucleotides match TRBD1. Losses at the gene ends were 5 bases for V and 4 bases for J; bases not matched to a gene: 6. In germline, CDR1 is KGHSH, CDR2 LQKENI. The CDR3 runs to 15 residues. CDR3 DNA: TGTGCCAGCTCAGCGACAGGGGGTCGGAATCAGCCCCAGCATTTT. It yields the protein CASSATGGRNQPQHF.

This clonotype has at least ten counts. The rearrangement links TRBV7-3 to TRBJ1-2; the D gene is possibly TRBD1 (6 bases). The germline V gene has CDR1 SGHTA and CDR2 FQGTGA. Trimming shortened V by 5 bases and J by 10 bases, and 23 bases separated the two germline ends. The CDR3 length is 15 residues. The CDR3 loop reads CASSHPRGGPPTYTF. The CDR3 DNA follows: TGTGCCAGCAGCCATCCTCGGGGGGGCCCGCCGACCTACACCTTC.

This clonotype turned up a few times. CDR3 DNA sequence: TGCAGCGTAGTAGATCTAGCGGGTCTCTCCTACGAGCAGTACTTC. Encoded protein: CSVVDLAGLSYEQYF. The J gene is TRBJ2-7, the V gene TRBV29-1, with 8 bases that match TRBD2. With 6 bases clipped from V and 0 bases from J, the junction kept 10 bases outside the gene matches. Germline loops: CDR1 SQVTM, CDR2 ANQGSEA. This CDR3 is built from 15 residues.

The sample holds many counts of this clonotype. The chain has TRBV18 and TRBJ1-1; the match to TRBD1 covers 8 bases. Germline V gene sequence: CDR1 KGHSH, CDR2 LQKENI. CDR3 size: 16 residues. J lost 1 base, V lost 0 bases, and 4 bases had no gene match. The CDR3 sequence: CASSPPPGQGNTEAFF. The CDR3 nucleotides read TGTGCCAGCTCACCACCCCCCGGACAGGGGAACACTGAAGCTTTCTTT.

This clonotype was seen a few times. The CDR3: CASSDRVTDTQYF. CDR3 nucleotides: TGCGCCAGCAGCGACAGGGTCACAGATACGCAGTATTTT. The chain couples TRBV5-1 to TRBJ2-3, with 7 bases lining up with TRBD1. This CDR3 is 13 amino acids long. CDR1 and CDR2 (germline): SGHRS, YFSETQ. V lost 4 bases and J lost 2; bases outside the gene matches: 1.

The V and J genes are TRBV1 and TRBJ2-3; the table names TRBD2, a call not compared with the DNA. TRBV1 is annotated as a pseudogene. The CDR3 has 13 amino acids. For the CDR3, the DNA is TGCACCAGCAGCCAAGAGAGGACTAGCCCGCAGTATTTT. Protein: CTSSQERTSPQYF.

The V and J genes are TRBV29-1 and TRBJ1-1, with a tentative D call TRBD1 (5 bases). With 0 bases removed from V and 4 bases from J, the gap between germline ends came to 9 bases. The CDR3 totals 13 residues. The germline CDR1 and CDR2 sequences are SQVTM and ANQGSEA. The CDR3: CSVEEMRGTEAFF. The CDR3 DNA reads TGCAGCGTTGAAGAAATGAGGGGCACTGAAGCTTTCTTT.

This clonotype was counted many times. The V and J genes are TRBV6-2 or TRBV6-3 and TRBJ2-3; 7 positions agree with TRBD2. V dropped 1 base and J dropped 3; count of bases not matched to a gene: 10. The CDR3 has 17 amino acids. Germline CDR1 reads MNHEY; CDR2 reads SVGEGT. This CDR3 reads CASSYFYRREQTDTQYF. CDR3 nucleotide sequence: TGTGCCAGCAGTTACTTCTACCGGCGGGAGCAGACAGATACGCAGTATTTT.

In this sample, this clonotype turned up a few times. The chain couples TRBV18 to TRBJ2-3; D is possibly TRBD2 (7 bases). The length of the CDR3 is 13 residues. Germline CDR1 KGHSH, CDR2 LQKENI. The V end lost 3 bases, the J end lost 6 bases, and 10 bases lay between the germline ends. The CDR3 protein is CASSPRGGDTQYF. In DNA form, the CDR3 reads TGTGCCAGCTCACCCCGCGGGGGCGATACGCAGTATTTT.

The V gene is TRBV4-2, the J gene TRBJ2-6; TRBD1 matches 9 bases. J was trimmed by 3 bases and V by 3 bases; bases with no gene match: 9. Germline lookup yields CDR1 LGHNA and CDR2 YNFKEQ. CDR3 length: 18 amino acids. The CDR3 is CASSQPYRGPSGANVLTF. CDR3 DNA sequence: TGTGCCAGCAGCCAGCCTTACAGGGGGCCTAGTGGGGCCAACGTCCTGACTTTC.

This clonotype showed up many times. The chain is built from TRBV12-3 or TRBV12-4 and TRBJ2-2; maybe TRBD2 (5 bases). The CDR3 loop spans 15 amino acids. Trimming took 3 bases from V and 1 from J, leaving 9 bases between them. CDR3: CASSLSSRNTGELFF. The CDR3 nucleotides read TGTGCCAGCAGTTTGTCTAGCAGGAACACCGGGGAGCTGTTTTTT.

This clonotype was recorded at least ten times. This chain links TRBV7-9 with TRBJ2-3; D is undetermined. Trimming took off 4 bases at V and 2 bases at J, with 10 bases between the two ends. The CDR3 loop spans 14 amino acids. CDR1 and CDR2 from the germline V gene are SEHNR and FQNEAQ (reference sequence). The CDR3 sequence is CASSSEGITDTQYF. The CDR3 DNA reads as TGTGCCAGCAGCTCCGAAGGAATCACAGATACGCAGTATTTT.

This clonotype was seen at least ten times. The gene calls are TRBV7-2 and TRBJ2-7; D unclear. V was cut by 5 bases and J by 4 bases, with 6 bases left in between. CDR1 is SGHTA and CDR2 is FQGNSA in the germline V gene. This CDR3 is 11 amino acids long. CDR3 protein: CASSLQYEQYF. CDR3 coding DNA: TGTGCCAGCAGCCTCCAGTACGAGCAGTACTTC.

This clonotype has a count of ten or more. The chain is built from TRBV20-1 and TRBJ2-1; possibly TRBD2 for D (5 bases). Germline V gene sequence: CDR1 DFQATT, CDR2 SNEGSKA (reference sequence). This CDR3 region has 14 residues. V dropped 8 bases and J dropped 5 bases, with 19 bases sitting between them. CDR3 in DNA: TGCAGTCTTGAAGGTCCTAGCAGAGACAATGAGCAGTTCTTC. Translating gives CSLEGPSRDNEQFF.

A few counts support this clonotype. The J gene is TRBJ2-2, the V gene TRBV21-1; the table's D call, TRBD1, was not checked against the DNA. TRBV21-1 is a listed pseudogene. This CDR3 spans 20 amino acids. The CDR3 here is CASYPSPTGGNPTNTGELFF. CDR3 DNA sequence: TGTGCCAGCTACCCCTCCCCGACAGGGGGCAACCCCACGAACACCGGGGAGCTGTTTTTT.

The gene calls are TRBV20-1 and TRBJ2-5; TRBD2 aligns across 10 bases. CDR1 DFQATT and CDR2 SNEGSKA come from the germline V gene (reference sequence). J was trimmed by 2 bases and V by 6 bases; bases with no gene match: 15. This CDR3 is 17 amino acids long. CDR3 loop: CSAPTFPTSGFQETQYF. The CDR3 coding sequence is TGCAGTGCGCCCACATTCCCGACTAGCGGGTTTCAAGAGACCCAGTACTTC.

Only a few counts were recorded for this clonotype. The rearrangement links TRBV3-1 to TRBJ2-7; TRBD1 agrees at 7 bases. With 4 bases clipped from V and 1 base from J, the junction kept 1 base outside the gene matches. The V gene's germline CDR1 is LGHDT and CDR2 YNNKEL (reference sequence). The CDR3 loop spans 13 amino acids. Written as DNA, the CDR3 is TGTGCCAGCAGCCGGACAGGTTCCTACGAGCAGTACTTC. This translates into CASSRTGSYEQYF.

The rearrangement uses TRBV10-3 and TRBJ2-1; 8 bases map to TRBD1. Germline V gene sequence: CDR1 ENHRY, CDR2 SYGVKD. V shed 10 bases, J shed 7 bases, and the junction held 9 bases outside the gene matches. The CDR3 totals 13 residues. The CDR3 coding sequence is TGTGCCACCGCGAGACGGACAGGGAATGAGCAGTTCTTC. This gives the protein CATARRTGNEQFF.

The CDR3 is CASSPVGGAGNEQFF. The CDR3 DNA is TGTGCCAGCAGCCCGGTCGGCGGGGCGGGCAATGAGCAGTTCTTC. This chain uses TRBV4-2 with TRBJ2-1; D may be TRBD2 (6 bases). The V end was cut by 4 bases, the J end by 6 bases, with 16 bases between. CDR1 is LGHNA, CDR2 YNFKEQ, per germline. The CDR3 loop spans 15 amino acids.

This chain uses TRBV5-4 with TRBJ1-2; possibly TRBD1 for D (5 bases). With 4 bases removed from V and 7 bases from J, the gap between germline ends came to 20 bases. CDR1 is SGHNT and CDR2 is YYREEE in the germline V gene (reference sequence). This CDR3 has 15 amino acids. CDR3: CASSPRAGPAVGYTF. The DNA of the CDR3 is TGTGCCAGCAGCCCCAGGGCCGGGCCCGCAGTTGGCTACACCTTC.

This clonotype has at least ten counts. The CDR3 nucleotides read TGCGCCAGCAGCTCCGGACAGGGGAGGGAGACCCAGTACTTC. Encoded protein: CASSSGQGRETQYF. The chain links TRBV5-1 to TRBJ2-5; TRBD1 aligns across 9 bases. The germline V gene encodes CDR1 SGHRS and CDR2 YFSETQ. The CDR3 is 14 residues long. The V segment lost 3 bases and the J segment 5 bases; nucleotides outside the gene matches: 5.

This clonotype was counted many times. The CDR3 is CASSDDVGLASDTQYF. DNA for the CDR3: TGTGCCAGCAGTGACGACGTGGGACTAGCATCCGATACGCAGTATTTT. This chain joins TRBV6-1 and TRBJ2-3, with 9 bases matching TRBD2. CDR3 length: 16 residues. Unmatched junction bases numbered 10, after V lost 3 bases and J lost 6 bases. Per germline, CDR1 MNHNS and CDR2 SASEGT.

This clonotype was picked up many times. The V gene is TRBV7-9, the J gene TRBJ1-6; D is perhaps TRBD1 (5 bases). Germline V gene lookup returns CDR1 SEHNR and CDR2 FQNEAQ (reference sequence). The CDR3 loop spans 17 amino acids. V was shortened by 5 bases and J by 7 bases, with 21 bases between the two germline ends. The CDR3 DNA follows: TGTGCCAGCAGCATACGAGGGGCTAATGGTTTCAATTCACCCCTCCACTTT. Its translation is CASSIRGANGFNSPLHF.